The following is a TCR beta chain sequence with its context. Its antigen is undetermined. This CDR3 contains 15 residues. V was shortened by 4 bases and J by 2 bases, with 12 bases between the two germline ends. Germline loops: CDR1 PRHDT, CDR2 FYEKMQ (reference sequence). It was with 60 Vbeta and 13 Jbeta primers that the PCR ran. The repertoire was sequenced with immunoSEQ multiplex PCR; TCRdb's copy has only in-frame clones and lacks some. The sample includes about 130,000 clones, about two thirds seen only once; the top ten take 2.6%. The source of the sample is a study of cytomegalovirus exposure and HLA in healthy donors. Findings and limits, study-wide: Later analysis suggested links between common viral pathogens and several top significant clusters. Later on, an analysis tied roughly 17,000 TCR beta sequences to HLA alleles at 0.05 false discovery rate. Among the CMV-associated chains, a few were confirmed in vitro as specific for CMV antigens.

The material sequenced was PBMCs. The J gene is TRBJ1-3, the V gene TRBV13; D gene unclear. The origin of this receptor is a woman aged 55-75 years in good health and CMV-seropositive. The CDR3 sequence is CASSSRLGAGNTIYF. Here the CDR3 DNA reads TGTGCCAGCAGCTCCCGATTGGGAGCTGGAAACACCATATATTTT.